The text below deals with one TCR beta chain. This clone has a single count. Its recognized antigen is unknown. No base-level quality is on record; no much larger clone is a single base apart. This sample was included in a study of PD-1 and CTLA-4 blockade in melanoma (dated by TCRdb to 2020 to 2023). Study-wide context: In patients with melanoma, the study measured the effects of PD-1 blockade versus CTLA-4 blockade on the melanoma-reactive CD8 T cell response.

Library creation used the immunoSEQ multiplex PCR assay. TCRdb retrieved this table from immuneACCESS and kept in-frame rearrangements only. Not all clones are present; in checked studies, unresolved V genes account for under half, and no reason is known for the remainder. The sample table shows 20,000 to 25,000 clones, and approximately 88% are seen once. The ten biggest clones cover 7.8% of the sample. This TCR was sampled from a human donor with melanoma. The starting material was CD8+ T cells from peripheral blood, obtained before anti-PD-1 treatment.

The DNA is as follows: TGCGCCAGCAGCCAATTCCCAGGGCCGGAAGAGACCCAGTACTTC. It encodes CASSQFPGPEETQYF. The sequence joins TRBV4-1 to TRBJ2-5; a tentative D call is TRBD1 (5 bases match). Via the germline V gene, CDR1 is MGHRA and CDR2 YSYEKL. Trimming at the junction amounts to 2 bases on V and 3 bases on J, and the germline ends lie 13 bases apart. Measured from the cysteine to the phenylalanine, the CDR3 is 15 residues long. Only the CDR3 part of the read is kept: 45 bases, read in frame from the first base.